The source of this TCR beta chain is a study of CD8 T cells in ankylosing spondylitis. Preparation of TCR beta libraries was done by quantitative 5'-RACE with molecular barcodes. TCRdb called the 5' RACE reads again in MiXCR, with one record for every CDR3 protein. Of approximately 15,000 distinct CDR3 sequences detected, over 2.5% appear once; the ten largest clones hold around 10%. The CDR3 sequence is 15 residues long. The germline V gene encodes CDR1 SGDLS and CDR2 YYNGEE. V was shortened by 4 bases and J by 0 bases, with 11 bases between the two germline ends. This clonotype has just a few counts. The target antigen is unknown. Study results and caveats: Reactive arthritis synovial fluid and blood previously showed some of these motif variants.

Sequencing input: blood, either unsorted or a sorted T cell fraction (not recorded which). This clonotype originated in a male donor with ankylosing spondylitis or in good health (not recorded which). This sequence joins TRBV9 and TRBJ2-4, with D uncertain. As DNA, the CDR3 is TGTGCCAGCAGCCCTACGCAGGTAGCCAAAAACATTCAGTACTTC. As protein: CASSPTQVAKNIQYF.